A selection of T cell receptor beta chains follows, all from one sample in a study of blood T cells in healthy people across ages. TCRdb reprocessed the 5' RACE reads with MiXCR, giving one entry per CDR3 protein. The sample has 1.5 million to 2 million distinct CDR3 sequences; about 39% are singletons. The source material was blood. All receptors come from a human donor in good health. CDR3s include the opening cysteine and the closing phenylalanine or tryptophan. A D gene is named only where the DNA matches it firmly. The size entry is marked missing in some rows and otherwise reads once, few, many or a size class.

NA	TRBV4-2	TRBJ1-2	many	CASSQAGTLGVGYTF	TGTGCCAGCAGCCAAGCAGGGACTCTAGGGGTTGGCTACACCTTC
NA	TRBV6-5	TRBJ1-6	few	CASSWTNSPLHF	TGTGCCAGCAGTTGGACTAATTCACCCCTCCACTTT
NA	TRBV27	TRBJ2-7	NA	CASSLVGRGNYEQYF	TGTGCCAGCAGCCTCGTGGGACGCGGTAACTACGAGCAGTACTTC
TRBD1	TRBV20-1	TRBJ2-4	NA	CSARETGLGKDIQYF	TGCAGTGCCAGAGAGACAGGGTTGGGCAAAGACATTCAGTACTTC
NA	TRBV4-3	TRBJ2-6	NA	CASSQDSSPGANVLTF	TGCGCCAGCAGCCAAGATTCGTCCCCCGGGGCCAACGTCCTGACTTTC
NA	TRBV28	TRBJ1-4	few	CATPGPGDEKLFF	TGTGCCACCCCGGGTCCGGGGGATGAAAAACTGTTTTTT
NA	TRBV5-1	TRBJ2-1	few	CAGSLEGGLLYNEQFF	TGCGCCGGCAGCTTGGAAGGGGGGTTACTCTACAATGAGCAGTTCTTC
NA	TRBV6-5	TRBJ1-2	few	CASSYSNNYGYTF	TGTGCCAGCAGTTACTCAAATAACTATGGCTACACCTTC
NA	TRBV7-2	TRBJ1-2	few	CASSLDLPTANYGYTF	TGTGCCAGCAGCCTAGACCTCCCGACAGCGAACTATGGCTACACCTTC
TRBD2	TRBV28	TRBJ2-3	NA	CASRVAGGPADTQYF	TGTGCCAGCAGGGTAGCGGGGGGGCCCGCAGATACGCAGTATTTT
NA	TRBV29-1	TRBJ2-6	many	CSVEDPASGANVLTF	TGCAGCGTTGAAGATCCCGCCTCTGGGGCCAACGTCCTGACTTTC